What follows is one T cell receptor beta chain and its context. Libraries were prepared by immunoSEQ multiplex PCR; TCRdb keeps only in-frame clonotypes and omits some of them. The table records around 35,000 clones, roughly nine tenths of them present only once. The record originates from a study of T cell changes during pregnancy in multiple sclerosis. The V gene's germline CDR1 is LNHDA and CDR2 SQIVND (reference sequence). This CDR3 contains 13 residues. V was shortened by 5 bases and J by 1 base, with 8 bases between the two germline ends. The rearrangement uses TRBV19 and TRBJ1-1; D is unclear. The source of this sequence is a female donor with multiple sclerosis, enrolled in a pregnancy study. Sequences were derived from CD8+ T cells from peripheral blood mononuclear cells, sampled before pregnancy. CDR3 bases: TGTGCCAGTAGTTGGGCAGAGAACACTGAAGCTTTCTTT. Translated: CASSWAENTEAFF.